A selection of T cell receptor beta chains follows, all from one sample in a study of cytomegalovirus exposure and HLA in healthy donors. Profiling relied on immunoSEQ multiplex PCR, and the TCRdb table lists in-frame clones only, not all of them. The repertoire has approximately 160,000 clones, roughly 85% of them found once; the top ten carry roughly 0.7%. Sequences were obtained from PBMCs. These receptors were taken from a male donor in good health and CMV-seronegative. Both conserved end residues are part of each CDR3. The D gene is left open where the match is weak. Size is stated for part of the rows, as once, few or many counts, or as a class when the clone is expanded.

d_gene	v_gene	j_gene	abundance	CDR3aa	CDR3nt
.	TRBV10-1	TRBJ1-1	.	CASSGFRVNTEAFF	TGCGCCAGCAGTGGTTTCAGGGTGAACACTGAAGCTTTCTTT
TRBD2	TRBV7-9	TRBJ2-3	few	CASSSWTSESTDTQYF	TGTGCCAGCAGCTCCTGGACTAGCGAGAGCACAGATACGCAGTATTTT
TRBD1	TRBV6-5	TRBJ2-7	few	CASSYSSGQETYEQYF	TGTGCCAGCAGTTACTCTTCGGGACAGGAGACCTACGAGCAGTACTTC
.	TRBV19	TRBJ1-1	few	CASSMMGGGNTEAFF	TGTGCCAGTAGTATGATGGGGGGAGGAAACACTGAAGCTTTCTTT
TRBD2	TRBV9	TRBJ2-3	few	CASSARLAGGTRTDTQYF	TGTGCCAGCAGCGCTAGACTAGCGGGGGGGACGAGAACAGATACGCAGTATTTT
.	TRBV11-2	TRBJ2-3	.	CASSLGAGDTDTQYF	TGTGCCAGCAGCTTAGGGGCAGGGGATACAGATACGCAGTATTTT
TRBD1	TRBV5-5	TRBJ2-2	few	CASTLGKGALSGELFF	TGTGCCAGCACCCTCGGGAAGGGGGCTTTATCCGGGGAGCTGTTTTTT
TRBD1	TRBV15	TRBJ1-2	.	CATSTYAGTGVGYGYTF	TGTGCCACCAGTACATACGCCGGGACAGGGGTCGGGTATGGCTACACCTTC
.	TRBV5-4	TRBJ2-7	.	CASSQDGGTYEQYF	TGTGCCAGCAGCCAAGACGGCGGAACCTACGAGCAGTACTTC
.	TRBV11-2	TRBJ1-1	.	CASSLRRDTEAFF	TGTGCCAGCAGCCTGAGGCGTGACACTGAAGCTTTCTTT
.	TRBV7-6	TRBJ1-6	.	CASSLGGQGNSPLHF	TGTGCCAGCAGCTTAGGGGGACAAGGAAATTCACCCCTCCACTTT
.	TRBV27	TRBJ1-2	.	CAPQGSYGYTF	TGTGCCCCACAGGGAAGCTATGGCTACACCTTC
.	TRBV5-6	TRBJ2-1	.	CASSLPVRGEQFF	TGTGCCAGCAGCTTACCAGTCCGTGGTGAGCAGTTCTTC
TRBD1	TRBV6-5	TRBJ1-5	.	CASSSRDRGHDQPQHF	TGTGCCAGCAGTTCCCGGGACAGGGGGCATGATCAGCCCCAGCATTTT
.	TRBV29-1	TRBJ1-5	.	CSVVSTGNQPQHF	TGCAGCGTTGTTTCGACAGGCAATCAGCCCCAGCATTTT
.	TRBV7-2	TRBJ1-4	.	CASSLQGTGNEKLFF	TGTGCCAGCAGCTTACAGGGGACGGGTAATGAAAAACTGTTTTTT
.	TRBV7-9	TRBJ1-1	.	CASSLALEVVEAFF	TGTGCCAGCAGCTTAGCATTAGAGGTCGTTGAAGCTTTCTTT
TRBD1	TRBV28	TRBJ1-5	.	CASSSPGQGHQLQHF	TGTGCCAGCAGTTCGCCGGGACAGGGGCATCAGCTCCAGCATTTT
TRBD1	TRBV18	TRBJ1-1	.	CASSPIDRVGAFF	TGTGCCAGCTCACCCATTGACAGGGTCGGGGCTTTCTTT
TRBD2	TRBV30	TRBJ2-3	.	CAWSTSGSTDTQYF	TGTGCCTGGTCTACTAGCGGTAGCACAGATACGCAGTATTTT
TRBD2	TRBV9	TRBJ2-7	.	CASSAIAGEAYEQYF	TGTGCCAGCAGCGCTATAGCGGGAGAAGCCTACGAGCAGTACTTC
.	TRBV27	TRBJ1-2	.	CASRGARDGYTF	TGTGCCAGCAGGGGGGCGCGGGATGGCTACACCTTC
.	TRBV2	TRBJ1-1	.	CASRQGPEAFF	TGTGCCAGCCGGCAGGGCCCTGAAGCTTTCTTT
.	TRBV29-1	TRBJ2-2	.	CSVEERNTGELFF	TGCAGCGTTGAAGAGAGAAACACCGGGGAGCTGTTTTTT
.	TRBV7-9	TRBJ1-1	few	CASSSSQTGNTEAFF	TGTGCCAGCAGCTCCTCCCAAACGGGGAACACTGAAGCTTTCTTT
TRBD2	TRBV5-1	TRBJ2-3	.	CASSEDAGTSGYTQYF	TGCGCCAGCAGCGAAGACGCCGGGACTAGCGGATATACGCAGTATTTT
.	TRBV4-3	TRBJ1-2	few	CASSQEYAAYGYTF	TGCGCCAGCAGCCAAGAGTACGCAGCGTATGGCTACACCTTC
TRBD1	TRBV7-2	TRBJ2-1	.	CASSALGTGFNNEQFF	TGTGCCAGCAGCGCCCTGGGGACAGGATTTAACAATGAGCAGTTCTTC
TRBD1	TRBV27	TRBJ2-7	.	CASSLQGVLCEQYF	TGTGCCAGCAGTTTACAGGGGGTATTGTGCGAGCAGTACTTC
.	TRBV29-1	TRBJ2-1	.	CSVRQSYNEQFF	TGCAGCGTTAGACAGTCCTACAATGAGCAGTTCTTC
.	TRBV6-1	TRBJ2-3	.	CASSVSGPTDTQYF	TGTGCCAGCAGTGTTAGCGGCCCCACAGATACGCAGTATTTT
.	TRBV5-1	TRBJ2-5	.	CASSLGTAQETQYF	TGCGCCAGCAGCTTGGGGACTGCACAAGAGACCCAGTACTTC
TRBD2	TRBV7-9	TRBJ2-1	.	CASSLAGPRNEQFF	TGTGCCAGCAGCCTAGCGGGTCCGCGGAATGAGCAGTTCTTC
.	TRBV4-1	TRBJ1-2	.	CASSPRFPYSGYGYTF	TGCGCCAGCAGCCCCCGATTCCCCTACAGTGGGTATGGCTACACCTTC
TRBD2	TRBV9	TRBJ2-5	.	CASSASWTSGTQETQYF	TGTGCCAGCAGCGCCTCCTGGACTAGCGGGACTCAAGAGACCCAGTACTTC
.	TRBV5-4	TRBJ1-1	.	CASSPRGDSTEAFF	TGTGCCAGCAGCCCACGGGGGGATTCGACTGAAGCTTTCTTT
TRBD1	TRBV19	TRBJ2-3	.	CASSSTGSDTQYF	TGTGCCAGTAGTTCGACAGGGTCAGATACGCAGTATTTT
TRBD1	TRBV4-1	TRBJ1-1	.	CASSHRTGANTEAFF	TGCGCCAGCAGCCACAGGACAGGGGCGAACACTGAAGCTTTCTTT
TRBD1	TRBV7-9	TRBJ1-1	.	CASSLEGQGRAFF	TGTGCCAGCAGCTTAGAGGGACAGGGGAGAGCTTTCTTT
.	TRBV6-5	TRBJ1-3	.	CASTLPLLSGNTIYF	TGTGCCAGCACCCTCCCATTACTCTCTGGAAACACCATATATTTT
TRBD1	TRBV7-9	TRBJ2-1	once	CSSTTGAVEQFF	TGTTCCAGCACTACAGGGGCGGTTGAGCAGTTCTTC
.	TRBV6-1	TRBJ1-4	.	CASSEARRSTTNEKLFF	TGTGCCAGCAGTGAAGCGCGAAGGAGTACAACTAATGAAAAACTGTTTTTT
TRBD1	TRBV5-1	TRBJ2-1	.	CASSLEGAGGNEQFF	TGCGCCAGCAGCCTCGAGGGGGCGGGCGGCAATGAGCAGTTCTTC
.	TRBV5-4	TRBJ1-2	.	CASSRGGPGGYTF	TGTGCCAGCAGCCGGGGGGGGCCTGGGGGCTACACCTTC
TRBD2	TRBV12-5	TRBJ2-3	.	CASGLSTSGGTDTQYF	TGTGCTAGTGGTTTGTCGACTAGCGGGGGCACAGATACGCAGTATTTT
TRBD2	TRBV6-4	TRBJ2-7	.	CASSDRLAGYYEQYF	TGTGCCAGCAGTGACAGACTAGCGGGTTACTACGAGCAGTACTTC
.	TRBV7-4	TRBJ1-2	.	CASSLVHRQGKTNYGYTF	TGTGCCAGCAGCTTAGTGCATCGGCAGGGGAAAACTAACTATGGCTACACCTTC
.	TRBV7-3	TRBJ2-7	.	CASSFGGTLYEQYF	TGTGCCAGCAGCTTTGGAGGAACGCTCTACGAGCAGTACTTC
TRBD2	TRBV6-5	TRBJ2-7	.	CASSSAGGTYEQYF	TGTGCCAGCAGTTCGGCGGGAGGAACCTACGAGCAGTACTTC
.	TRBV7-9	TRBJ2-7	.	CSSSIPTGQSSYEQYF	TGTTCCAGCAGCATACCGACAGGCCAGAGCTCCTACGAGCAGTACTTC
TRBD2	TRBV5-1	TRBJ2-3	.	CASSHTSGLGTDTQYF	TGCGCCAGCAGCCATACTAGCGGTCTCGGCACAGATACGCAGTATTTT
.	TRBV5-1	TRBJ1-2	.	CASRTANYGYTF	TGCGCCAGCAGGACAGCGAACTATGGCTACACCTTC
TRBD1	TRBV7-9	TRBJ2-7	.	CASSVTGPYEQYF	TGTGCCAGCAGCGTGACAGGGCCCTACGAGCAGTACTTC
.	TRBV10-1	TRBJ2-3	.	CASSGPRREADTQYF	TGCGCCAGCAGTGGCCCTAGGCGTGAGGCAGATACGCAGTATTTT
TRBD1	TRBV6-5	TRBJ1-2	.	CASSAGGYGYTF	TGTGCCAGCAGTGCAGGGGGCTATGGCTACACCTTC
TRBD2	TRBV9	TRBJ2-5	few	CASSALAEVQETQYF	TGTGCCAGCAGCGCTCTAGCGGAAGTACAAGAGACCCAGTACTTC
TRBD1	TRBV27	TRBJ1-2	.	CASRPGTGDGYTF	TGTGCCAGCAGACCCGGGACAGGGGATGGCTACACCTTC